The TCR beta chain described here comes from a study of T cells in Graves' hyperthyroidism and ophthalmopathy. The CDR3 loop spans 13 amino acids. V shed 4 bases and J shed 7 bases, with 14 bases lying between them. Looked up from germline, CDR1 is MNHEY and CDR2 is SMNVEV (reference sequence). The study's findings and limits: Onset of ophthalmopathy came a median roughly 6.5 months after the model predicted it.

The sample holds many counts of this clonotype. Its target is unknown. From RNA transcripts, TCR beta CDR3 regions were amplified. When the TCR CDR3 underwent first-round RT-PCR, the HTBI primer set was used. TCRdb called the multiplex PCR reads again in MiXCR, with one record for every CDR3 protein. The table lists approximately 400,000 distinct CDR3 sequences, 15% to 18% of them singletons, with roughly a quarter in the top ten. Sequencing input: blood. The chain is built from TRBV27 and TRBJ2-7; D possibly corresponds to TRBD1 (6 bases). The TCR comes from a woman between 18 and 29 years old with Graves' hyperthyroidism that later progressed to Graves' ophthalmopathy. In DNA form, the CDR3 reads TGTGCCAGCAGTTCGACAGGTTATGGGGAGCAGTACTTC. As protein: CASSSTGYGEQYF.